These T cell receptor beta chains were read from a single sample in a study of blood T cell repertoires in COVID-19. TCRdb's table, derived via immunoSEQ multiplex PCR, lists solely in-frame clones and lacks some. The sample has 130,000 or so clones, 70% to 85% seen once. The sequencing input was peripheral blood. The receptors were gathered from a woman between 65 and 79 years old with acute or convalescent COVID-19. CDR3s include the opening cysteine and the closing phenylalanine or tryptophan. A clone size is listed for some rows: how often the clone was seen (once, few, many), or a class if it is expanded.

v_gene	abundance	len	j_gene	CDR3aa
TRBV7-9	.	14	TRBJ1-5	CASSPGTGLQPQHF
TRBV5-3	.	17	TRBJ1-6	CARSLAQGAVDNSPLHF
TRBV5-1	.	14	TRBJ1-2	CASSLVQGRDGYTF
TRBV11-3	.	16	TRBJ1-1	CASSLRRQAVNTEAFF
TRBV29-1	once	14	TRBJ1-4	CSVVLPPTNEKLFF
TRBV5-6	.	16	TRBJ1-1	CASSLDGQGSGYEAFF
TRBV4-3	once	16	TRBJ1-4	CASSQGVRLANEKLFF
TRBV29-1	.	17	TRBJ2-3	CSVEGPLAGDPTDTQYF
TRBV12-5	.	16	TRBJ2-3	CASGLDPGLGTDTQYF
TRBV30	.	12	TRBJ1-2	CAWSLQVGGYTF
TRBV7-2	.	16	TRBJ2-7	CASSLVAGQGPYEQYF
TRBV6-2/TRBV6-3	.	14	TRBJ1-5	CASSYTAGPQPQHF
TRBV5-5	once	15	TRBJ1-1	CASSLGQGMGTEAFF
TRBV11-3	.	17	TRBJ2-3	CASSLAPSDPSTDTQYF
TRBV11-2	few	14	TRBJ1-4	CASSPGGNSEKLFF
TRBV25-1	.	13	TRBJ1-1	CASMNRDNTEAFF
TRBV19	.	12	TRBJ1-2	CASSTLEEGYTF
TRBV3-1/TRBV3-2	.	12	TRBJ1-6	CASSQAPSPLHF
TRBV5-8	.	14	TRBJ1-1	CASSPGLMNTEAFF
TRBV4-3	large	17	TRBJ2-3	CASSHDSLGGLTDTQYF
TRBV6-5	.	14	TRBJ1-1	CASSYSSENTEAFF
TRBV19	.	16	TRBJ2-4	CASRLRDNLAKNIQYF
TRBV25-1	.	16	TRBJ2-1	CASSESGIAAYNEQFF
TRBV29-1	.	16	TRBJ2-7	CSVEYRGSGSGIEQYF
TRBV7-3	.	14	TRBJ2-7	CASSGLAGLGEQYF
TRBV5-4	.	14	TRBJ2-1	CASSPVLGDNEQFF
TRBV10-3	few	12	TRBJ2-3	CAISVGGDRQYF
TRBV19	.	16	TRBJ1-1	CASRHTGQSFTVKAFF
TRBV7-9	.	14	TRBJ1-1	CASSRGAGRTEAFF
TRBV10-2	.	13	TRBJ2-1	CASSREGDNEQFF
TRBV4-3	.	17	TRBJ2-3	CASSLASGTGSTDTQYF
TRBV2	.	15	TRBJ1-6	CASSESGGSNSPLHF